This passage covers 5 T cell receptor beta chains from one sample sequenced in a study of T-cell memory formation after mild COVID-19. TCRdb processed the 5' RACE reads anew with MiXCR; each CDR3 protein has one entry. The sample has roughly 200,000 distinct CDR3 sequences; 16% are singletons. The sample consisted of PBMCs or a T cell subset sorted from them (not recorded which). These receptors were taken from an adult woman who had mild COVID-19 (a few samples of this study predate the infection). Cell type and time point are not known.

The CDR3 reads CASSMRPFLANEQFF. Written as DNA, the CDR3 is TGTGCCAGCAGCATGAGACCATTTTTGGCCAATGAGCAGTTCTTC. The J gene is TRBJ2-1, the V gene TRBV5-6; D gene uncertain. The CDR3 consists of 15 residues. From germline, CDR1 is SGHDT and CDR2 YYEEEE. Trimming took off 4 bases at V and 6 bases at J, with 17 bases between the two ends.

This clonotype showed up many times. The genes are TRBV11-2 and TRBJ2-1; possible D gene TRBD2, 5 bases. This CDR3 is 14 amino acids long. The V end was cut by 5 bases, the J end by 6 bases, with 14 bases between. Germline CDR1 SGHAT, CDR2 FQNNGV. CDR3 protein: CASSPLRGPNEQFF. The CDR3 nucleotides read TGTGCCAGCAGCCCGCTCCGAGGGCCCAATGAGCAGTTCTTC.

J is TRBJ1-1 and V is TRBV4-1; the D is unclear. In germline, CDR1 is MGHRA, CDR2 YSYEKL. Trimming stripped 1 base from V and 0 bases from J, with 6 bases between. The CDR3 is made up of 14 amino acids. This CDR3 reads CASSQGQLNTEAFF. CDR3 DNA sequence: TGCGCCAGCAGCCAAGGTCAGCTGAACACTGAAGCTTTCTTT.

V usage is TRBV7-9 and J usage is TRBJ1-1; D gene unclear. Trimming left V 4 bases short and J 10 bases short, with 10 bases between. The germline gives CDR1 SEHNR, CDR2 FQNEAQ (reference sequence). This CDR3 spans 11 amino acids. The DNA for the CDR3 is TGTGCCAGCAGCTCAGGCACAGCAGCTTTCTTT. Translating it yields CASSSGTAAFF.

This clonotype came up a few times. The gene calls are TRBV5-1 and TRBJ2-4; TRBD1 is a possible D gene (5 bases). Germline V gives CDR1 SGHRS, CDR2 YFSETQ. V was cut by 7 bases and J by 0 bases, with 11 bases left in between. The CDR3 length is 14 residues. The CDR3 region is CASLQAVAKNIQYF. The CDR3 DNA reads TGCGCCAGCCTACAGGCGGTAGCCAAAAACATTCAGTACTTC.